This paragraph covers one TCR beta chain sequence. Its antigen is not known. This record comes from a study of shared clonotypes between healthy human individuals. Produced via immunoSEQ multiplex PCR; TCRdb's table is partial and in-frame only. The sample contains over a million clones, roughly 70% of which appear only once. The germline V gene has CDR1 SGHDT and CDR2 YYEEEE. CDR3 length: 15 amino acids. The J segment lost 5 bases and the V segment lost 0 bases, leaving 6 bases of the junction unmatched. General study results and limits: Larger estimated richness was generally recorded for naive subsets relative to memory subsets.

The gene calls are TRBV5-6 and TRBJ1-1, with 8 bases lining up with TRBD1. Sequenced sample: memory CD4+ T cells sorted from blood. The subset was: CD45RA-negative fraction. The clonotype comes from a man aged 18 to 30 in good health. CDR3 in DNA: TGTGCCAGCAGCTTGGCCGGCAGGGGGCATACTGAAGCTTTCTTT. This translates into CASSLAGRGHTEAFF.